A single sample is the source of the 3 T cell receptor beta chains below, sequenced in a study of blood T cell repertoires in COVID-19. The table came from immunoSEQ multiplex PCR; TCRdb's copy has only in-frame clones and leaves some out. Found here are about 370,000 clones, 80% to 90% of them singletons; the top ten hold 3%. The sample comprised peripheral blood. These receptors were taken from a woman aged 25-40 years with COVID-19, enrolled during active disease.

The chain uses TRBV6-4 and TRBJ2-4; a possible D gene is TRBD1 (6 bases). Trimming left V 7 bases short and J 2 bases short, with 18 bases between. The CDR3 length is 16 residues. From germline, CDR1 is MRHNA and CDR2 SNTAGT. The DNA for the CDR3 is TGTGCCAGCACCTGGACAGCGCCTATCTCCAAAAACATTCAGTACTTC. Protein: CASTWTAPISKNIQYF.

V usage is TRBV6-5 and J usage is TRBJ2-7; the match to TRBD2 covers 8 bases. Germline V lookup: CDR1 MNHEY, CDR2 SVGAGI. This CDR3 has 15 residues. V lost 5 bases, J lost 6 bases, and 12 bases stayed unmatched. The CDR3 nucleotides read TGTGCCAGCAGTCCACCTAGCGGGCGCAAACTCGAGCAGTACTTC. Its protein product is CASSPPSGRKLEQYF.

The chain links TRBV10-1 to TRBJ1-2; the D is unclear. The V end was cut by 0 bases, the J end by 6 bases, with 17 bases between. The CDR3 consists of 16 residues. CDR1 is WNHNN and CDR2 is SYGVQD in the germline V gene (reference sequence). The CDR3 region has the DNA TGCGCCAGCAGTGAGTCTGTTTCGGCGGGTTCAGATGGCTACACCTTC. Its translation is CASSESVSAGSDGYTF.